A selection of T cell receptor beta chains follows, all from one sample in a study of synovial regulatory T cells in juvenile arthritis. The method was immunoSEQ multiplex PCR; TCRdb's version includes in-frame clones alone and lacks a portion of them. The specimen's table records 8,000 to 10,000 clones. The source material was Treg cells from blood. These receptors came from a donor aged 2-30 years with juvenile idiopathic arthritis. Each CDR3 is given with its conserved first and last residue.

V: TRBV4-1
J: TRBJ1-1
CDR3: CASSQCHRDTTDDTEAFF

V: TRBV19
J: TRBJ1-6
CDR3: CASSHSQGGSPLHF

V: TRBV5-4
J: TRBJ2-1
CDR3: CAGARENEQFF

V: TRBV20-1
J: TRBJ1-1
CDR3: CSARTGTEAFF

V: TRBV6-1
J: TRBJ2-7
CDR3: CASRIPGTGIGEQYF

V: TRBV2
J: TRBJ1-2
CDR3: CAQTINYGYTF

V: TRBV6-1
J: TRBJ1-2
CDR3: CASREPNGYTF

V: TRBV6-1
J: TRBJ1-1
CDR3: CASSEAGPFEAFF

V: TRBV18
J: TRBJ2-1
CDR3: CASSLPGLAGSGQFF

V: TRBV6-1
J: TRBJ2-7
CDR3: CASSEVGSPYEQYF

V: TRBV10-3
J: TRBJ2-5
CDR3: CAISSVQETQYF

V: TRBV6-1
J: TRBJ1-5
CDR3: CASRDSNQPQHF

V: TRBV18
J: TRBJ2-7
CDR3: CASSPRQGAYEQYF

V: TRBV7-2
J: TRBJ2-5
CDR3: CASSLVVRQYF

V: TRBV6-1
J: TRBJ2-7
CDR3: CASSRDRGRGEQYF

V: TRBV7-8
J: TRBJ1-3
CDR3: CASSSSPSGNTIYF

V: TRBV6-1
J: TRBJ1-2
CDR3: CASSVDSNYGYTF

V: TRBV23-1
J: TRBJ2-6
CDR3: CASSQSIVPGTWRSGANVLTF

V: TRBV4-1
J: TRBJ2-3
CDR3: CASSQVRAAATAQYF

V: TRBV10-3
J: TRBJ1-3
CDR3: CAISGWGSPGNTIYF

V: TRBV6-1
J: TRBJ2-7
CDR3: CASSDSSYYEQYF

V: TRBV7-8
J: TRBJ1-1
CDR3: CASSRNTEAFF